This T cell receptor (beta chain) was sequenced in a study of T cell responses to AZD1222 COVID-19 vaccine. Study outcomes and limitations: Spike-specific TCR depth and breadth grew after two AZD1222 doses. As reported, nearly half of all spike-specific TCRs target variant regions that are unmutated.

Assay: immunoSEQ multiplex PCR; the TCRdb copy retains only in-frame clones and omits some. The table lists roughly 83,000 clones, about 82% of them singletons. CDR1 and CDR2 from the germline V gene are LGHNA and YSLEER. The CDR3 has 17 amino acids. J gave up 0 bases and V 5 bases, and 7 bases lay outside the gene matches. This clone was found once. Its antigen remains unidentified. The J gene is TRBJ2-2, the V gene TRBV4-3; 9 bases are a match to TRBD2. This TCR was recovered from an adult in good health. The source was peripheral blood, collected on day 0 of AZD1222 vaccination. The CDR3 spells CASSFLGLATNTGELFF. The CDR3 coding sequence is TGCGCCAGCAGCTTCCTAGGACTAGCGACGAACACCGGGGAGCTGTTTTTT.